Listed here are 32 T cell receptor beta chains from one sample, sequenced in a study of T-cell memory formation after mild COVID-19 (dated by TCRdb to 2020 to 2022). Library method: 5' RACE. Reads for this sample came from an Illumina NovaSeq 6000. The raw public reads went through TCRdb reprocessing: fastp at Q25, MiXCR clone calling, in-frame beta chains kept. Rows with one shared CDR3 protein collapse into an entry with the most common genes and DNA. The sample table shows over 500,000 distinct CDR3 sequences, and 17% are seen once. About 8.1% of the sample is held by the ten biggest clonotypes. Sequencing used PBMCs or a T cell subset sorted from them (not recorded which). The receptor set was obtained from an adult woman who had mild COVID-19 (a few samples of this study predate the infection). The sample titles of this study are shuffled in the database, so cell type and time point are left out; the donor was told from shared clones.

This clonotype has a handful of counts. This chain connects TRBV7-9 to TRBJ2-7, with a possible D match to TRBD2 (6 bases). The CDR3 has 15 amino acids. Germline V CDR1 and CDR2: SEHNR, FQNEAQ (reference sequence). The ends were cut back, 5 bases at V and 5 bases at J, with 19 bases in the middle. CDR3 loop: CASSPGTPVKNEQYF. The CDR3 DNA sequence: TGTGCCAGCAGCCCCGGGACTCCCGTGAAGAACGAGCAGTACTTC.

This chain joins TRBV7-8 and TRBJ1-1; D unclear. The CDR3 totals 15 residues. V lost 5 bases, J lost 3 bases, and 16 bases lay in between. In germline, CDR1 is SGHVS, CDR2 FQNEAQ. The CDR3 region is CASSLESGTYTEAFF. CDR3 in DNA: TGTGCCAGCAGCCTTGAAAGCGGAACCTACACTGAAGCTTTCTTT.

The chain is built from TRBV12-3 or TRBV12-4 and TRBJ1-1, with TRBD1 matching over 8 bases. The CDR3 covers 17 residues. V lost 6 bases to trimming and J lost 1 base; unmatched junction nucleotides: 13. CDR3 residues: CASRQVLQGARNTEAFF. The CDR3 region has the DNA TGTGCCAGCAGACAGGTCCTCCAGGGGGCGCGGAACACTGAAGCTTTCTTT.

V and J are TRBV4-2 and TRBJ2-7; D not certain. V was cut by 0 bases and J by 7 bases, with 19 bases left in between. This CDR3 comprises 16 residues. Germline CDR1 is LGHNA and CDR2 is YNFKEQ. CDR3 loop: CASSQDSLTFPREQYF. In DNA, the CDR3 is TGTGCCAGCAGCCAAGACAGTCTAACGTTTCCGAGGGAGCAGTACTTC.

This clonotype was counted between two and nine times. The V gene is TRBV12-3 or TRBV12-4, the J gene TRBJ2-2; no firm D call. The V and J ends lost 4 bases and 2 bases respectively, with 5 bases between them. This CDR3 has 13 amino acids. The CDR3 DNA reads TGTGCCAGCAGTTCAATTAACACCGGGGAGCTGTTTTTT. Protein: CASSSINTGELFF.

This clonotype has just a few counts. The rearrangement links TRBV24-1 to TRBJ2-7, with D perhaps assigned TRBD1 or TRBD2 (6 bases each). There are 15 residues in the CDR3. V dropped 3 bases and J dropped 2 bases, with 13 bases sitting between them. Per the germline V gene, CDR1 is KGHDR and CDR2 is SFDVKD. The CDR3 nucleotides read TGTGCCACCAGTGATCGGGGGCGACCTACCTACGAGCAGTACTTC. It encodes CATSDRGRPTYEQYF.

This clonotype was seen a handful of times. The CDR3 DNA sequence: TGTGCCAGCAGCCGGGACAGGGGAAACACCATATATTTT. This translates into CASSRDRGNTIYF. V and J are TRBV7-2 and TRBJ1-3; 8 bases map to TRBD1. Per germline, CDR1 SGHTA and CDR2 FQGNSA. The J segment lost 4 bases and the V segment lost 5 bases, leaving 1 base of the junction unmatched. The CDR3 runs 13 residues.

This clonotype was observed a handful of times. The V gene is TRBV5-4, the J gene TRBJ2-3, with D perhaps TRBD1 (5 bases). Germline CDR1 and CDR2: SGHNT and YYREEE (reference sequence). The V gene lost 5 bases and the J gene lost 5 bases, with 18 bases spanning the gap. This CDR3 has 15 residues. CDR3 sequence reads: CASSGTGHQGDTQYF. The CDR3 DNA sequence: TGTGCCAGCAGTGGAACAGGACATCAGGGAGATACGCAGTATTTT.

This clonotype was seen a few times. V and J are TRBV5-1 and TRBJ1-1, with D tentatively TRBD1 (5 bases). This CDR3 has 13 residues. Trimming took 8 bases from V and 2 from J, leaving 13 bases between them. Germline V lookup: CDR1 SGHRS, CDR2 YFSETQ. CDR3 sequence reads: CASTGLINTEAFF. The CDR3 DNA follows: TGCGCCAGTACGGGGCTCATTAACACTGAAGCTTTCTTT.

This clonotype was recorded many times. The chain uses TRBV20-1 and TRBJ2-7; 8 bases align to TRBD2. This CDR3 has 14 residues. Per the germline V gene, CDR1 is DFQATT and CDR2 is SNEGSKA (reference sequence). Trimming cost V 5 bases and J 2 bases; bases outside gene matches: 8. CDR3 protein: CSARHSGTPYEQYF. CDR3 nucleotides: TGCAGTGCTCGCCATAGCGGGACTCCCTACGAGCAGTACTTC.

The CDR3 is CASSLSVRGDYGYTF. The CDR3 nucleotides are TGTGCCAGCAGCTTATCGGTCAGGGGAGACTATGGCTACACCTTC. The chain has TRBV7-9 and TRBJ1-2; D may be TRBD1 (6 bases). Trimming shortened V by 2 bases and J by 3 bases, and 13 bases separated the two germline ends. The V gene's germline CDR1 is SEHNR and CDR2 FQNEAQ (reference sequence). The CDR3 runs to 15 residues.

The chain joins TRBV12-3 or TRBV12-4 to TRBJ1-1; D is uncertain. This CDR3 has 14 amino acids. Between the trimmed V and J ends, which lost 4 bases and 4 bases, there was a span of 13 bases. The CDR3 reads CASSWFGLSTEAFF. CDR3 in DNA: TGTGCCAGCAGTTGGTTCGGACTGAGCACTGAAGCTTTCTTT.

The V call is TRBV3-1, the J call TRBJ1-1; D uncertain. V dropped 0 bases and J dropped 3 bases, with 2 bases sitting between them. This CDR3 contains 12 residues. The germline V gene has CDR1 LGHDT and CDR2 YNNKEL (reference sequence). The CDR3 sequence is CASSQDYTEAFF. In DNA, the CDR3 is TGTGCCAGCAGCCAAGATTACACTGAAGCTTTCTTT.

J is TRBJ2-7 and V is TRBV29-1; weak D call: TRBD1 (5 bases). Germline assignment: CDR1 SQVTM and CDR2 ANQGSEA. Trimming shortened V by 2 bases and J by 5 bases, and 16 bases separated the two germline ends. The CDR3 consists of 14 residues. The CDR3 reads CSVERDSNFHEQYF. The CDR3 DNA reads TGCAGCGTTGAACGTGACAGTAATTTCCACGAGCAGTACTTC.

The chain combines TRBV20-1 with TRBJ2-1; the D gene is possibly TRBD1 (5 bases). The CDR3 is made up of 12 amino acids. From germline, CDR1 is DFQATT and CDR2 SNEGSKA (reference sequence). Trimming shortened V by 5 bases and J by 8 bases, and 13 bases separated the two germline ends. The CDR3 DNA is TGCAGTGCTCACGACAGCAACGATGAGCAGTTCTTC. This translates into CSAHDSNDEQFF.

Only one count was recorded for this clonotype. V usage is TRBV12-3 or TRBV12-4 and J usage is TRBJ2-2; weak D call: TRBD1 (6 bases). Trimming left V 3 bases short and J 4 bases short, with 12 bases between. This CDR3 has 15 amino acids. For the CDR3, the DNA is TGTGCCAGCAGTTTCCAGGGGCTGGGCACCGGGGAGCTGTTTTTT. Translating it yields CASSFQGLGTGELFF.

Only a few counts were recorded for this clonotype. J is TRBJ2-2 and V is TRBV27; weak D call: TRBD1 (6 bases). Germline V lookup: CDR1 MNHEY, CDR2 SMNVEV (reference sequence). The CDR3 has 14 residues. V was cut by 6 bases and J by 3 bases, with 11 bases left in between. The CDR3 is CASRNREYTGELFF. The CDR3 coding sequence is TGTGCCAGCAGAAACAGGGAATACACCGGGGAGCTGTTTTTT.

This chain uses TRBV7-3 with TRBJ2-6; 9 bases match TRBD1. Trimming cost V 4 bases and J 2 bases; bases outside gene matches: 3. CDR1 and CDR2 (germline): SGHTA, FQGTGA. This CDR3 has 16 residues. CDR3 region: CASSSQGATGANVLTF. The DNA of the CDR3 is TGTGCCAGCAGCTCACAGGGGGCCACTGGGGCCAACGTCCTGACTTTC.

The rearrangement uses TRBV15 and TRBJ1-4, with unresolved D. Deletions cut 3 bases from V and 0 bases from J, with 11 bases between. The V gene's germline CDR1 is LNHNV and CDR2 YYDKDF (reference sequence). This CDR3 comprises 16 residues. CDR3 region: CATSRLIKATNEKLFF. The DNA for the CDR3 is TGTGCCACCAGCAGGCTGATAAAGGCAACTAATGAAAAACTGTTTTTT.

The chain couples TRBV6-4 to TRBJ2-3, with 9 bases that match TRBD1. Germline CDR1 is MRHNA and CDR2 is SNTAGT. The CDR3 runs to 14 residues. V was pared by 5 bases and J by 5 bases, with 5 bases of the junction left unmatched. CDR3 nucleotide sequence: TGTGCCAGCAGTTGGACAGGGGAGGGAGATACGCAGTATTTT. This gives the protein CASSWTGEGDTQYF.

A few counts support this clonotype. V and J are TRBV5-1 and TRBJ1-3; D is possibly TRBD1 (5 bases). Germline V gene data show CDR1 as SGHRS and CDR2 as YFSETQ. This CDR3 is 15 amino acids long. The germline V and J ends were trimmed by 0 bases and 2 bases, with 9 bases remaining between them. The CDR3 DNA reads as TGCGCCAGCAGCTTGGACTGGGGGGCTGGAAACACCATATATTTT. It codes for CASSLDWGAGNTIYF.

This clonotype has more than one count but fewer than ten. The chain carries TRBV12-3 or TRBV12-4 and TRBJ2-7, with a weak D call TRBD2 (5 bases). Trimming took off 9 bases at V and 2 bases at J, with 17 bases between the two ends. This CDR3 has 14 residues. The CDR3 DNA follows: TGTGCCAGTGCTCCGGGGTTTGGGGCCTACGAGCAGTACTTC. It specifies CASAPGFGAYEQYF.

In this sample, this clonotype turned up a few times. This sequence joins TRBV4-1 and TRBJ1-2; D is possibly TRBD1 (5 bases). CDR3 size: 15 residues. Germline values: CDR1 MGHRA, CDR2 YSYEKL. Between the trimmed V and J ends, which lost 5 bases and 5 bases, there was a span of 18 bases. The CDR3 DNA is TGCGCCAGCAGCTCCCTTTTTTCGGAGGGGTATGGCTACACCTTC. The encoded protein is CASSSLFSEGYGYTF.

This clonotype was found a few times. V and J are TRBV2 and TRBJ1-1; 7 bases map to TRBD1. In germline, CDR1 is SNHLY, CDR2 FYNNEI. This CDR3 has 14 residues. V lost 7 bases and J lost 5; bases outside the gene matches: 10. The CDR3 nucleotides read TGTGCCAGCACCAGAACAGGGGTTGATACTGAAGCTTTCTTT. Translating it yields CASTRTGVDTEAFF.

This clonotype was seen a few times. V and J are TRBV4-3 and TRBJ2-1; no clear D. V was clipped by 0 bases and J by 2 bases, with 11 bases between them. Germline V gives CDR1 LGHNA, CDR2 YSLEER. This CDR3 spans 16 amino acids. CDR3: CASSQDGEGPYNEQFF. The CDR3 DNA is TGCGCCAGCAGCCAAGATGGGGAAGGGCCCTACAATGAGCAGTTCTTC.

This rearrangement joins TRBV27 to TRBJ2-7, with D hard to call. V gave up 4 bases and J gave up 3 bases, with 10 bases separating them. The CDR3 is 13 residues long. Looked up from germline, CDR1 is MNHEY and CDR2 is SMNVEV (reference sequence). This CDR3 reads CASSSDTGYEQYF. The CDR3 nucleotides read TGTGCCAGCAGTTCGGATACGGGCTACGAGCAGTACTTC.

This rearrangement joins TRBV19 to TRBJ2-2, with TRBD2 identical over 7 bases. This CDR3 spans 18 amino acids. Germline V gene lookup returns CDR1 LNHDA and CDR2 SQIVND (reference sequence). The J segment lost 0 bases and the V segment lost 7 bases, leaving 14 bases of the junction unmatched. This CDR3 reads CASTINMGGHANTGELFF. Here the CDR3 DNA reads TGTGCCAGTACCATTAACATGGGAGGGCACGCGAACACCGGGGAGCTGTTTTTT.

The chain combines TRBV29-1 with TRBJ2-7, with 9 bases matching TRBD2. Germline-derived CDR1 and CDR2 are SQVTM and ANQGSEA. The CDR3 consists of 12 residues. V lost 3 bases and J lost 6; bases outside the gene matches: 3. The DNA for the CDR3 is TGCAGCGTTGAGGCGGGAGGGGGCGAGCAGTACTTC. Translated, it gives CSVEAGGGEQYF.

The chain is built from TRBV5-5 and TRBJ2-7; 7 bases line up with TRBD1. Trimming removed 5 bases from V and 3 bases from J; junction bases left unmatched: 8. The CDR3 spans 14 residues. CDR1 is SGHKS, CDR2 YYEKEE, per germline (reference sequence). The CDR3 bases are TGTGCCAGCAGATCGGGACAGTTCGTCTACGAGCAGTACTTC. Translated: CASRSGQFVYEQYF.

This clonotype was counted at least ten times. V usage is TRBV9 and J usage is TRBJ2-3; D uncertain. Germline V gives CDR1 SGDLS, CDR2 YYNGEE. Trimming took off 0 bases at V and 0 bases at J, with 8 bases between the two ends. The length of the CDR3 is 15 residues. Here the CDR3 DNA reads TGTGCCAGCAGCGTAGTCGGCCTCAGCACAGATACGCAGTATTTT. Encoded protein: CASSVVGLSTDTQYF.

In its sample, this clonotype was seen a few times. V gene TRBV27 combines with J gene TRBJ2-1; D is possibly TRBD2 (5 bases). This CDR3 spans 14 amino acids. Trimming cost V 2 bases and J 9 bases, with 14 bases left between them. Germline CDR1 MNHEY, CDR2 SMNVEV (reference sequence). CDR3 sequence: CASSLEVGNGEQFF. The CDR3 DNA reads TGTGCCAGCAGTTTAGAGGTCGGGAACGGTGAGCAGTTCTTC.

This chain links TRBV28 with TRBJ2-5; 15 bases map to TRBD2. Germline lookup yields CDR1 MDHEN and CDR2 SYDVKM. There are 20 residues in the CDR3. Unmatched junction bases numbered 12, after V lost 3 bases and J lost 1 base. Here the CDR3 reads CASSFTPGLAGGTSQETQYF. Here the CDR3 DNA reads TGTGCCAGCAGTTTCACCCCCGGACTAGCGGGAGGGACCTCCCAAGAGACCCAGTACTTC.